One and the same sample provided the 29 T cell receptor beta chains below, sequenced in a study of shared T cell receptors in the human thymus. Profiling relied on immunoSEQ multiplex PCR, and the TCRdb table lists in-frame clones only, not all of them. The sample includes about 710,000 clones, 87% of them seen just once. A further study also used this sample, focusing on human thymus T cells.

Sequencing input: thymocytes. These receptors were collected from a boy in the first two years of life with a congenital heart defect.

This clone showed up just once. This chain connects TRBV28 to TRBJ2-7; 9 bases line up with TRBD2. The V and J ends lost 8 bases and 4 bases, in that order; junction bases with no gene match: 12. The CDR3 consists of 15 residues. Germline V gene data show CDR1 as MDHEN and CDR2 as SYDVKM. DNA for the CDR3: TGTGCCAGCCTCATCCGGGCGGGGGGGTTTTACGAGCAGTACTTC. Its translation is CASLIRAGGFYEQYF.

As concerns this clone: Other DNA sequences in the sample encode the same CDR3. The chain employs TRBV28 and TRBJ1-5; 7 nucleotides agree with TRBD1. The CDR3 sequence is 15 residues long. The V gene's germline CDR1 is MDHEN and CDR2 SYDVKM. V lost 6 bases to trimming and J lost 0 bases; unmatched junction nucleotides: 5. CDR3 sequence (DNA): TGTGCCAGCAGATCCGGGACAGATAGCAATCAGCCCCAGCATTTT. This encodes CASRSGTDSNQPQHF.

CDR3 protein: CASKRAAPRGDTQYF. The DNA for the CDR3 is TGTGCCAGCAAACGGGCAGCCCCCAGAGGGGATACGCAGTATTTT. V is TRBV28 and J is TRBJ2-3; D may be TRBD2 (5 bases). Trimming removed 7 bases at V and 6 bases at J, with 20 bases between. This CDR3 region has 15 residues. Germline V lookup: CDR1 MDHEN, CDR2 SYDVKM.

This clone was found once. The chain employs TRBV9 and TRBJ1-5; D is possibly TRBD1 (5 bases). CDR1 SGDLS and CDR2 YYNGEE come from the germline V gene. This CDR3 has 15 residues. Trimming shortened V by 3 bases and J by 5 bases, and 15 bases separated the two germline ends. CDR3 in DNA: TGTGCCAGCAGCGGAGGGACGGCGGGGGATCAGCCCCAGCATTTT. Its translation: CASSGGTAGDQPQHF.

With regard to this clone: Sequence at one end of the junction differs from germline and may be a read error. The V gene is TRBV13, the J gene TRBJ2-7; 8 nucleotides agree with TRBD2. From germline, CDR1 is PRHDT and CDR2 FYEKMQ (reference sequence). This CDR3 region has 12 residues. In DNA, the CDR3 is TGTGCCAGCAGCTTACATCGAGCGGGAGTGAGCTTC. Translated, it gives CASSLHRAGVSF.

The rearrangement uses TRBV7-9 and TRBJ2-2, with D tentatively TRBD2 (6 bases). This CDR3 has 16 residues. Trimming cost V 2 bases and J 1 base, with 11 bases left between them. CDR1 is SEHNR and CDR2 is FQNEAQ in the germline V gene (reference sequence). Here the CDR3 reads CASSLLGGQNTGELFF. CDR3 nucleotide sequence: TGTGCCAGCAGCTTATTGGGAGGTCAGAACACCGGGGAGCTGTTTTTT.

J is TRBJ1-1 and V is TRBV5-4; 7 bases are shared with TRBD1. The CDR3 length is 17 residues. The V segment lost 4 bases and the J segment 7 bases; nucleotides outside the gene matches: 19. The V gene's germline CDR1 is SGHNT and CDR2 YYREEE (reference sequence). CDR3 DNA: TGTGCCAGCAGCCCCGGGACAGCCTCGGACCTGCTTCTTGAAGCTTTCTTT. This sequence encodes CASSPGTASDLLLEAFF.

This chain links TRBV6-5 with TRBJ2-1; TRBD2 agrees at 7 bases. CDR3 length equals 16 residues. The trim removed 2 bases at V and 10 bases at J, leaving 14 bases unmatched. Per the germline V gene, CDR1 is MNHEY and CDR2 is SVGAGI. CDR3 DNA sequence: TGTGCCAGCAGTTACCCCGGAGGTACGGGAGGTGGGGAGCAGTTCTTC. As protein: CASSYPGGTGGGEQFF.

The chain joins TRBV28 to TRBJ1-1; TRBD1 is a possible D gene (5 bases). Germline loops: CDR1 MDHEN, CDR2 SYDVKM. V was cut by 5 bases and J by 4 bases, with 14 bases left in between. This CDR3 is 14 amino acids long. CDR3 loop: CASSGGGSGTEAFF. DNA for the CDR3: TGTGCCAGCAGTGGGGGGGGGTCGGGCACTGAAGCTTTCTTT.

This sequence joins TRBV28 and TRBJ2-5; 8 positions agree with TRBD1. Germline trimming cut 5 bases from V and 5 bases from J; bases unmatched to any gene: 13. CDR1 and CDR2 (germline): MDHEN, SYDVKM. The CDR3 runs 16 residues. The CDR3 is CASSIMDRALSETQYF. The DNA of the CDR3 is TGTGCCAGCAGTATAATGGACAGGGCCCTTTCGGAGACCCAGTACTTC.

On this clone itself: The same CDR3 arises from other DNA sequences in this sample as well. The V call is TRBV10-3, the J call TRBJ2-3; 9 nucleotides line up with TRBD2. V trimming: 7 bases; J trimming: 2 bases; junction bases outside the gene matches: 7. CDR1 is ENHRY and CDR2 is SYGVKD in the germline V gene. The CDR3 consists of 15 residues. CDR3 loop: CAIKGLAGSTDTQYF. The CDR3 DNA follows: TGTGCCATCAAGGGGCTAGCGGGATCCACAGATACGCAGTATTTT.

This clone has a single count. The chain couples TRBV29-1 to TRBJ1-1, with D perhaps TRBD1 (6 bases). V lost 6 bases and J lost 1, with 15 bases in between. This CDR3 has 14 amino acids. Germline values: CDR1 SQVTM, CDR2 ANQGSEA. CDR3 sequence: CSVPTGTWNTEAFF. The CDR3 DNA is TGCAGCGTCCCCACAGGGACCTGGAACACTGAAGCTTTCTTT.

J is TRBJ2-7 and V is TRBV5-3; TRBD2 is a possible D gene (6 bases). TRBV5-3 is noted as an ORF with a role that remains uncertain. Deletions cut 1 base from V and 3 bases from J, with 8 bases between. CDR3 length: 13 amino acids. CDR3 in amino acids: CARSLNGGYEQYF. CDR3 sequence (DNA): TGTGCCAGAAGCTTGAACGGGGGCTACGAGCAGTACTTC.

The genes are TRBV4-3 and TRBJ2-2; 9 positions match TRBD2. The germline V gene encodes CDR1 LGHNA and CDR2 YSLEER. The CDR3 has 16 residues. Losses at the gene ends were 4 bases for V and 3 bases for J; bases not matched to a gene: 6. The CDR3 coding sequence is TGCGCCAGCAGCCTTAGCGGGAGCGGGTACACCGGGGAGCTGTTTTTT. Its protein product is CASSLSGSGYTGELFF.

The V gene is TRBV7-3, the J gene TRBJ1-1; 7 bases are shared with TRBD1. The V and J ends lost 1 base and 6 bases, in that order; junction bases with no gene match: 20. In germline, CDR1 is SGHTA, CDR2 FQGTGA. This CDR3 contains 19 residues. This CDR3 is CASSLRRGDRDEGRSEAFF. The CDR3, as DNA: TGTGCCAGCAGCTTAAGGAGAGGAGACAGGGACGAAGGAAGGTCTGAAGCTTTCTTT.

The CDR3 nucleotides are TGTGCCAGCAGCGTAGAGGGCTCGGGACTCCTATACAATGAGCAGTTCTTC. Protein product: CASSVEGSGLLYNEQFF. The chain links TRBV9 to TRBJ2-1; possibly TRBD2 for D (6 bases). The germline V gene encodes CDR1 SGDLS and CDR2 YYNGEE. The CDR3 contains 17 residues. The V gene lost 0 bases and the J gene lost 4 bases, with 17 bases spanning the gap.

The chain carries TRBV7-9 and TRBJ1-2, with a weak D call TRBD1 (6 bases). V was cut by 3 bases and J by 8 bases, with 22 bases left in between. Germline V gives CDR1 SEHNR, CDR2 FQNEAQ (reference sequence). The CDR3 sequence is 16 residues long. Written as DNA, the CDR3 is TGTGCCAGCAGCTTCCATAGACAGGAGTTTGTGGAGGGCTACACCTTC. Its protein is CASSFHRQEFVEGYTF.

This sequence joins TRBV2 and TRBJ2-7; D perhaps matches TRBD2 (5 bases). Trimming shortened V by 7 bases and J by 0 bases, and 13 bases separated the two germline ends. This CDR3 region has 14 residues. From germline, CDR1 is SNHLY and CDR2 FYNNEI. CDR3 in amino acids: CASTRRDTSYEQYF. The CDR3 nucleotides are TGTGCCAGCACCCGCCGGGATACCTCCTACGAGCAGTACTTC.

The V call is TRBV9, the J call TRBJ2-7; 7 bases are shared with TRBD1. The CDR3 consists of 16 residues. Germline V CDR1 and CDR2: SGDLS, YYNGEE. V shed 0 bases, J shed 2 bases, and the junction held 8 bases outside the gene matches. The CDR3 here is CASSVAPWDSPYEQYF. The CDR3 nucleotides are TGTGCCAGCAGCGTAGCCCCCTGGGACAGCCCCTACGAGCAGTACTTC.

This clone was detected only once. The V and J genes are TRBV15 and TRBJ2-1, with 9 bases matching TRBD2. Trimming at V came to 3 bases and at J to 6 bases, leaving 21 bases not matched to a gene. There are 20 residues in the CDR3. Germline-derived CDR1 and CDR2 are LNHNV and YYDKDF (reference sequence). The CDR3 sequence is CATSSDTLQMSGRRANEQFF. The CDR3 region has the DNA TGTGCCACCAGCAGTGACACCCTCCAAATGAGCGGGAGGCGCGCCAATGAGCAGTTCTTC.

This chain uses TRBV5-4 with TRBJ2-7; 10 bases are a match to TRBD2. The ends lost 3 bases at V and 3 bases at J; junction bases unmatched: 6. Per the germline V gene, CDR1 is SGHNT and CDR2 is YYREEE (reference sequence). The CDR3 covers 15 residues. The CDR3 spells CASSSITSGNYEQYF. The CDR3 DNA reads TGTGCCAGCAGCTCAATAACTAGCGGGAACTACGAGCAGTACTTC.

This chain uses TRBV6-5 with TRBJ1-6, with a weak D call TRBD1 (6 bases). The CDR3 contains 13 residues. The ends were cut back, 5 bases at V and 9 bases at J, with 11 bases in the middle. CDR1 and CDR2 from the germline V gene are MNHEY and SVGAGI. The CDR3 DNA reads TGTGCCAGCAGTACAGGGTGGACTTCACCCCTCCACTTT. Protein: CASSTGWTSPLHF.

This chain links TRBV7-2 with TRBJ1-5; D gene uncertain. CDR3 size: 14 residues. Germline loops: CDR1 SGHTA, CDR2 FQGNSA. V was clipped by 2 bases and J by 6 bases, with 11 bases between them. DNA of the CDR3: TGTGCCAGCAGCTTACCCGGAGGGAGTCAGCCCCAGCATTTT. Protein product: CASSLPGGSQPQHF. Full variable domain (remainder filled in from reference TRBV7-2 and TRBJ1-5): GAGVSQSPSNKVTEKGKDVELRCDPISGHTALYWYRQSLGQGLEFLIYFQGNSAPDKSGLPSDRFSAERTGGSVSTLTIQRTQQEDSAVYLCASSLPGGSQPQHFGDGTRLSIL.

The V and J genes are TRBV18 and TRBJ2-7, with a tentative D call TRBD1 (6 bases). There are 16 residues in the CDR3. Germline V CDR1 and CDR2: KGHSH, LQKENI. V was pared by 2 bases and J by 1 base, with 15 bases between. CDR3 in amino acids: CASSPEGTNFSYEQYF. Here the CDR3 DNA reads TGTGCCAGCTCACCAGAAGGGACAAACTTTTCCTACGAGCAGTACTTC.

CDR3 protein: CASSQEGRTGELFF. CDR3 nucleotides: TGCGCCAGCAGCCAAGAGGGGAGAACCGGGGAGCTGTTTTTT. The chain is built from TRBV4-3 and TRBJ2-2, with D possibly matching TRBD2 (5 bases). V was trimmed by 0 bases and J by 5 bases, leaving 7 bases between them. Looked up from germline, CDR1 is LGHNA and CDR2 is YSLEER. The CDR3 runs 14 residues.

The genes are TRBV11-2 and TRBJ2-7, with D unclear. V was trimmed by 4 bases and J by 2 bases, leaving 12 bases between them. The CDR3 has 14 amino acids. Germline CDR1 reads SGHAT; CDR2 reads FQNNGV. CDR3 DNA: TGTGCCAGCAGCTCCGCGGAACCTGCCTACGAGCAGTACTTC. Translation gives CASSSAEPAYEQYF.

The rearrangement links TRBV30 to TRBJ2-1; TRBD2 matches at 14 bases. Looked up from germline, CDR1 is GTSNPN and CDR2 is SVGIG (reference sequence). Losses at the gene ends were 0 bases for V and 10 bases for J; bases not matched to a gene: 20. This CDR3 is built from 20 residues. The CDR3 region is CAWSVSTTILGLAGGGEQFF. The CDR3 coding sequence is TGTGCCTGGAGTGTCTCAACAACGATCCTAGGACTAGCGGGAGGAGGGGAGCAGTTCTTC. Combining the CDR3 with reference TRBV30 and TRBJ2-1 gives the whole variable domain SQTIHQWPATLVQPVGSPLSLECTVEGTSNPNLYWYRQAAGRGLQLLFYSVGIGQISSEVPQNLSASRPQDRQFILSSKKLLLSDSGFYLCAWSVSTTILGLAGGGEQFFGPGTRLTVL.

In this sample, this clone turned up once. The chain is built from TRBV5-4 and TRBJ2-2; 7 bases line up with TRBD1. CDR1 and CDR2 from the germline V gene are SGHNT and YYREEE (reference sequence). V shed 1 base, J shed 6 bases, and the junction held 15 bases outside the gene matches. The CDR3 sequence is 18 residues long. The CDR3 DNA is TGTGCCAGCAGCTTGAGGGACAGTAAATCTCGCCCGGCCGGGGAGCTGTTTTTT. Protein product: CASSLRDSKSRPAGELFF.

This CDR3 reads CSVPSPRGAVDYGYTF. The CDR3 nucleotides read TGCAGCGTTCCCTCCCCCCGGGGGGCTGTCGACTATGGCTACACCTTC. The chain carries TRBV29-1 and TRBJ1-2, with D perhaps TRBD1 (6 bases). CDR1 is SQVTM and CDR2 is ANQGSEA in the germline V gene. CDR3 length: 16 residues. Trimming cost V 5 bases and J 3 bases, with 22 bases left between them.